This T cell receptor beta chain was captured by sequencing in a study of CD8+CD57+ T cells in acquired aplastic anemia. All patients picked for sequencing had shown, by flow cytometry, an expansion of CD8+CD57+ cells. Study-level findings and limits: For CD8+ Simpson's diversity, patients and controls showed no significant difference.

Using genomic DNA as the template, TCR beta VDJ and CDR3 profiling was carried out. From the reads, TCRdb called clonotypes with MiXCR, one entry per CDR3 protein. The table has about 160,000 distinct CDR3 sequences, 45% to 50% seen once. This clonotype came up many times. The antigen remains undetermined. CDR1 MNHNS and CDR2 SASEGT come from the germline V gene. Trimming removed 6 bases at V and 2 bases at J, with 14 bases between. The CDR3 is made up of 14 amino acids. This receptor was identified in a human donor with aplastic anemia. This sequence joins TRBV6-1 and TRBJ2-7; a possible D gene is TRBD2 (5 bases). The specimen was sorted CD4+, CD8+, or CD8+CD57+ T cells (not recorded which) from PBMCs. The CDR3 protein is CASSPRDLAYEQYF. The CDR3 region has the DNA TGTGCCAGCAGCCCCCGGGATTTGGCCTACGAGCAGTACTTC.